Included here is one T cell receptor beta chain sequence, with context. These data originate in a study of T cells after yellow fever vaccination. TCRdb re-called the 5' RACE reads through MiXCR, storing one row per CDR3 protein. The table lists a few hundred thousand distinct CDR3 sequences, 8.7% of them singletons. From germline, CDR1 is SGHNT and CDR2 YYREEE (reference sequence). This CDR3 is 16 amino acids long. Trimming took off 0 bases at V and 2 bases at J, with 13 bases between the two ends. Sequencing used CD4+ T cells sorted from PBMCs, obtained 5 days after the yellow fever booster vaccination. The chain combines TRBV5-4 with TRBJ2-3, with a possible D match to TRBD2 (6 bases). The receptor was derived from a man between 18 and 35 years old who received the YFV17D yellow fever vaccine. This CDR3 is CASSLEGGASTDTQYF. Here the CDR3 DNA reads TGTGCCAGCAGCTTGGAAGGCGGGGCTTCCACAGATACGCAGTATTTT.